This is a list of T cell receptor beta chains from one sample in a study of T cells in Graves' hyperthyroidism and ophthalmopathy. TCRdb reanalysed the multiplex PCR reads using MiXCR and keeps one entry per CDR3 protein. The table has 550,000 to 650,000 distinct CDR3 sequences, 11% to 15% seen once. Sequenced sample: blood. These receptor sequences come from a woman aged 25 to 39 with Graves' hyperthyroidism that later progressed to Graves' ophthalmopathy. Both conserved end residues are part of each CDR3. D genes are given only for firm matches. The size of a clone is reported for some rows only, either as once, few or many, or as a class for expanded clones.

- many TRBJ2-4 TRBV7-9 TGTGCCAGCAGCCATAACTTGGTAGCCAAAAACATTCAGTACTTC CASSHNLVAKNIQYF
TRBD2 many TRBJ2-1 TRBV7-8 TGTGCCAGCAGCTATCCGGGAGATAGCGGGAGGAATGAGCAGTTCTTC CASSYPGDSGRNEQFF
- many TRBJ1-5 TRBV27 TGTGCCAGCAGCCAGGCAGGGCGCCAGCCCCAGCATTTT CASSQAGRQPQHF
- - TRBJ1-1 TRBV9 TGTGCCAGCAGCCTAGAGGGTGAGAACACTGAAGCTTTCTTT CASSLEGENTEAFF
- - TRBJ2-2 TRBV28 TGTGCCAGCAGTCCGGCGGAGGGGACATGGAACACCGGGGAGCTGTTTTTT CASSPAEGTWNTGELFF
TRBD1 many TRBJ2-1 TRBV5-1 TGCGCCAGCAGCTTGGAGGGACAGGGGTACAATGAGCAGTTCTTC CASSLEGQGYNEQFF
TRBD2 many TRBJ2-5 TRBV29-1 TGCAGCGTAGGAGGGACTAGCGGGAAAAGTCAAGAGACCCAGTACTTC CSVGGTSGKSQETQYF
TRBD2 many TRBJ2-7 TRBV29-1 TGCAGCGTCACCAAAGGCGGGAGCTCCTACGAGCAGTACTTC CSVTKGGSSYEQYF
TRBD2 - TRBJ2-3 TRBV6-1 TGTGCCAGCCTGCGGGGGGGTAGCACAGATACGCAGTATTTT CASLRGGSTDTQYF
TRBD1 many TRBJ1-1 TRBV28 TGTGCCAGCAGGAGACAGGGGGCGGTCTCTTCGGGTGAAGCTTTCTTT CASRRQGAVSSGEAFF
TRBD2 many TRBJ2-1 TRBV12-5 TGTGCTAGTGGCCGACTAGCGGGAGTGAACAATGAGCAGTTCTTC CASGRLAGVNNEQFF
TRBD1 many TRBJ1-5 TRBV11-2 TGTGCCAGCAGCAATTACAGGGGTACCGCCAATCAGCCCCAGCATTTT CASSNYRGTANQPQHF
- many TRBJ2-3 TRBV11-1 TGTGCCAGCAGCTTAATTCAGGGGAAAGATACGCAGTATTTT CASSLIQGKDTQYF
TRBD1 many TRBJ1-1 TRBV30 TGTGCCTGGAGTAACAGGGGGCTAGGCACTGAAGCTTTCTTT CAWSNRGLGTEAFF
- - TRBJ2-7 TRBV19 TGTGCCCTATACTACGAGCAGTACTTC CALYYEQYF
TRBD1 many TRBJ2-2 TRBV6-1 TGTGCCACCCGAAAGGGGGCCATCTCGCCCACCGGGGAGCTGTTTTTT CATRKGAISPTGELFF
- - TRBJ2-3 TRBV5-1 TGCGCCAGCAGCAACCTTAACACAGATACGCAGTATTTT CASSNLNTDTQYF
- many TRBJ2-7 TRBV27 TGTGCCAGCAGTGCCGTGGGGGAGCAGTACTTC CASSAVGEQYF
- many TRBJ1-2 TRBV12-5 TGTGCTAGTGGTTTGGGCCAGGGTAATGGCGCCTATGGCTACACCTTC CASGLGQGNGAYGYTF
- - TRBJ2-7 TRBV6-1 TGTGCCACCTCGCTATCCTACGAGCAGTACTTC CATSLSYEQYF
- many TRBJ2-3 TRBV2 TGTGCCAGCAGTCCCGACTTTACGCAGTATTTT CASSPDFTQYF
TRBD2 many TRBJ2-1 TRBV12-3/TRBV12-4 TGTGCCAGCAGAAGACTAGCGGGCGGCGACTCCTACAATGAGCAGTTCTTC CASRRLAGGDSYNEQFF
- - TRBJ1-2 TRBV2 TGTGCCAGCAGTGACGTCGTGGAAACCTATGGCTACACCTTC CASSDVVETYGYTF
- few TRBJ2-1 TRBV7-9 TGTGCCAGCAGCTTAGCTCTAGCAGCGGTGGGTGAGCAGTTCTTC CASSLALAAVGEQFF
- - TRBJ1-2 TRBV10-3 TGTGCCATCAGTGGGGGACCGGTCGAGTATCGGGGCTACACCTTC CAISGGPVEYRGYTF
- many TRBJ1-6 TRBV19 TGTGCCAGTAGTACCGGACAGCCATATTCACCCCTCCACTTT CASSTGQPYSPLHF
TRBD1 few TRBJ1-4 TRBV7-9 TGTGCCAGCAGCTCAACAGGGGGCACTAATGAAAAACTGTTTTTT CASSSTGGTNEKLFF
TRBD1 few TRBJ1-2 TRBV10-3 TGTGCCACAGAACAGGGGGCTAGGGATGTCGCTGGCTACACCTTC CATEQGARDVAGYTF
- few TRBJ1-1 TRBV28 TGTGCCAGCAGCAATTGGGGGGGTGAAGCTTTCTTT CASSNWGGEAFF
- few TRBJ1-3 TRBV3-1 TGTGCCAGCAGCCAAGATGAGCGTCAGGGAGCCGGAAACACCATATATTTT CASSQDERQGAGNTIYF
TRBD2 many TRBJ2-3 TRBV11-2 TGTGCCAGCAGCTTCCTAACGGGAGGGCCCGATACGCAGTATTTT CASSFLTGGPDTQYF
TRBD1 - TRBJ2-2 TRBV20-1 TGCAGTGCTAGAGATTTCGCTTCCCGGGACAGGGGGCGAGGCACCGGGGAGCTGTTTTTT CSARDFASRDRGRGTGELFF